This TCR beta chain was recovered during a study of T-cell memory formation after mild COVID-19. The overall study: The two donors had largely donor-specific TCR clusters. Study results and caveats: Among CD4+ contracting clones, most were CM and EM, and CD8+ ones EMRA.

The trim removed 4 bases at V and 2 bases at J, leaving 8 bases unmatched. The CDR3 length is 17 residues. The V gene's germline CDR1 is KGHSH and CDR2 LQKENI. As regards this clonotype: Its target is unknown.

Employing constant-segment primers, 5'RACE generated TCR alpha and TCR beta cDNA libraries bearing sample barcodes and UMIs. TCRdb analysed the 5' RACE reads with MiXCR anew, one entry per CDR3 protein. The repertoire includes approximately 50,000 distinct CDR3 sequences, approximately 12% of them detected once, and about 24% sits in the top ten. The sequencing input was PBMCs or a T cell subset sorted from them (not recorded which). The genes are TRBV18 and TRBJ2-3; the match to TRBD2 covers 11 bases. This sequence was found in a man in his late teens or twenties who had mild COVID-19 (a few samples of this study predate the infection). Cell type and time point are not known. DNA for the CDR3: TGTGCCAGCTCACGACAGATTAGCGGGGGGGCCACAGATACGCAGTATTTT. Residues: CASSRQISGGATDTQYF.